The TCR beta chain described here comes from a study of regulatory T cells in long-lasting Graves disease. Overall study findings and caveats: Reduced TCR diversity was observed in persistent Graves' patients versus newly diagnosed patients.

This clonotype occurred many times. As yet, its antigen is unknown. The time point: newly diagnosed GD, antithyroid drugs for less than 3 months. Following extraction of RNA from PBMCs, that RNA was used to make the TCR library. Trimming stripped 0 bases from V and 2 bases from J, with 20 bases between. Germline assignment: CDR1 SGHDT and CDR2 YYEEEE. The CDR3 contains 18 residues. Arm-PCR with iRepertoire HTBI primers amplified the CDR3 regions for these TCR beta libraries. TCRdb itself ran the multiplex PCR reads through MiXCR, one entry per CDR3 protein. The table has approximately 560,000 distinct CDR3 sequences, 15% to 20% seen once. The sample was also linked to a second study, of T cells in Graves' hyperthyroidism and ophthalmopathy. That work states: Most clonotypes expanded in thyroid above 0.001 were likewise present in blood.

Sequencing used peripheral blood mononuclear cells (PBMCs), obtained at new diagnosis, from a patient treated with antithyroid drugs. This chain connects TRBV5-6 to TRBJ1-1, with D tentatively TRBD1 (5 bases). The clonotype was recovered from a man aged 18 to 29 with Graves disease. The DNA for the CDR3 is TGTGCCAGCAGCTTGGCCGGGACCGTGAGTACGGGTAACACTGAAGCTTTCTTT. Protein: CASSLAGTVSTGNTEAFF.